These 23 T cell receptor beta chains share one sample of origin, sequenced in a study of radiation and T cells in renal cell carcinoma. Generated by immunoSEQ multiplex PCR, the TCRdb table keeps only in-frame clones and is missing some. The sample consists of 150,000 to 160,000 clones, about 87% of them appearing once. Described time point: blood 2 weeks post-SBRT. Treatment of the sample: 15 Gy SBRT to primary tumor, nephrectomy 4 weeks later. The sample in question was blood, obtained from a patient whose treatment included radiotherapy and nephrectomy. All receptors come from a woman aged 45-65 years with renal cell carcinoma.

The V call is TRBV27, the J call TRBJ1-4; no reliable D call. The CDR3 is made up of 13 amino acids. CDR1 is MNHEY and CDR2 is SMNVEV in the germline V gene (reference sequence). V was pared by 2 bases and J by 8 bases, with 9 bases between. For the CDR3, the DNA is TGTGCCAGCAGTTTAAGGGTTGGGGAAAAACTGTTTTTT. Translated, it gives CASSLRVGEKLFF.

The genes are TRBV19 and TRBJ2-7; unclear D gene. CDR1 and CDR2 from the germline V gene are LNHDA and SQIVND (reference sequence). The CDR3 covers 13 residues. The V gene lost 8 bases and the J gene lost 0 bases, with 11 bases spanning the gap. The CDR3 DNA follows: TGTGCCAGTGCCCTTCGGAGCTCCTACGAGCAGTACTTC. It yields the protein CASALRSSYEQYF.

The V and J genes are TRBV5-5 and TRBJ2-3; the match to TRBD2 covers 8 bases. With 2 bases clipped from V and 1 base from J, the junction kept 3 bases outside the gene matches. The CDR3 runs to 15 residues. Looked up from germline, CDR1 is SGHKS and CDR2 is YYEKEE (reference sequence). The CDR3 loop is CASSFLSGGTDTQYF. The CDR3, as DNA: TGTGCCAGCAGCTTCCTTAGCGGGGGCACAGATACGCAGTATTTT.

J is TRBJ2-6 and V is TRBV5-1, with TRBD1 matching over 7 bases. V lost 1 base and J lost 0; bases outside the gene matches: 10. This CDR3 is built from 19 residues. The germline CDR1 and CDR2 sequences are SGHRS and YFSETQ. The CDR3 DNA reads TGCGCCAGCAGCTTGCGTAGAGGGACAGACCTCTCTGGGGCCAACGTCCTGACTTTC. This translates into CASSLRRGTDLSGANVLTF. Based on the CDR3 plus reference TRBV5-1 and TRBJ2-6, the full variable domain is KAGVTQTPRYLIKTRGQQVTLSCSPISGHRSVSWYQQTPGQGLQFLFEYFSETQRNKGNFPGRFSGRQFSNSRSEMNVSTLELGDSALYLCASSLRRGTDLSGANVLTFGAGSRLTVL.

The chain joins TRBV2 to TRBJ2-7; D may be TRBD2 (6 bases). V was pared by 5 bases and J by 4 bases, with 18 bases between. The length of the CDR3 is 15 residues. CDR1 is SNHLY, CDR2 FYNNEI, per germline. CDR3 protein: CASSKGGTPNYEQYF. DNA of the CDR3: TGTGCCAGCAGTAAGGGCGGGACCCCCAATTACGAGCAGTACTTC.

This clone was observed a few times. The chain links TRBV9 to TRBJ2-7; D unclear. Trimming took 3 bases from V and 3 from J, leaving 7 bases between them. Per germline, CDR1 SGDLS and CDR2 YYNGEE. The CDR3 consists of 12 residues. CDR3 residues: CASSADGYEQYF. In DNA, the CDR3 is TGTGCCAGCAGCGCGGACGGCTACGAGCAGTACTTC.

This clone appeared a single time. The DNA for the CDR3 is TGTGCTGAATCCCCGGGACAGAGGAACACTGAAGCTTTCTTT. As protein: CAESPGQRNTEAFF. This sequence joins TRBV12-5 and TRBJ1-1; 7 nucleotides agree with TRBD1. Per the germline V gene, CDR1 is LGHNT and CDR2 is FRNRAP. The CDR3 is 14 amino acids. The V segment lost 11 bases and the J segment 1 base; nucleotides outside the gene matches: 10.

This clone was seen a handful of times. The chain links TRBV10-3 to TRBJ1-1; no reliable D call. Germline V lookup: CDR1 ENHRY, CDR2 SYGVKD. Trimming removed 1 base at V and 2 bases at J, with 8 bases between. CDR3 length: 14 residues. The CDR3 DNA reads TGTGCCATCAGTGAGTGGAGGGATAACACTGAAGCTTTCTTT. Residues: CAISEWRDNTEAFF.

CDR3 loop: CASSLGVLTDTQYF. CDR3 coding DNA: TGTGCCAGCAGCTTAGGGGTGCTGACAGATACGCAGTATTTT. V and J are TRBV11-2 and TRBJ2-3; D is unclear. Germline V lookup: CDR1 SGHAT, CDR2 FQNNGV. Between the trimmed V and J ends, which lost 1 base and 3 bases, there was a span of 8 bases. The CDR3 is 14 residues long.

V is TRBV6-1 and J is TRBJ2-5; unclear D gene. The CDR3 contains 15 residues. With 3 bases removed from V and 5 bases from J, the gap between germline ends came to 16 bases. Germline V lookup: CDR1 MNHNS, CDR2 SASEGT. CDR3 in amino acids: CASSEDRVGVETQYF. CDR3 in DNA: TGTGCCAGCAGTGAGGATAGAGTAGGTGTTGAGACCCAGTACTTC.

V gene TRBV19 combines with J gene TRBJ1-2, with D possibly being TRBD1 (5 bases). V gave up 4 bases and J gave up 8 bases, with 17 bases separating them. CDR1 is LNHDA and CDR2 is SQIVND in the germline V gene (reference sequence). The CDR3 covers 14 residues. For the CDR3, the DNA is TGTGCCAGTAGTAAACAAGGGGAGGGTGGAGGCTACACCTTC. This codes for CASSKQGEGGGYTF.

The chain couples TRBV5-1 to TRBJ2-7; maybe TRBD1 (7 bases). This CDR3 has 15 residues. Germline-derived CDR1 and CDR2 are SGHRS and YFSETQ. Trimming stripped 0 bases from V and 3 bases from J, with 13 bases between. CDR3 region: CASSLGRGQGYEQYF. In nucleotides, the CDR3 is TGCGCCAGCAGCTTGGGGAGGGGGCAAGGCTACGAGCAGTACTTC.

The chain employs TRBV5-5 and TRBJ2-2; 7 nucleotides line up with TRBD1. J was trimmed by 5 bases and V by 1 base; bases with no gene match: 8. Germline V gives CDR1 SGHKS, CDR2 YYEKEE (reference sequence). The CDR3 is 16 residues long. The CDR3 region is CASSLLTGTQTGELFF. Here the CDR3 DNA reads TGTGCCAGCAGCTTGTTGACAGGGACCCAAACCGGGGAGCTGTTTTTT.

CDR3 sequence: CATSRDSGATNEKLFF. As DNA, the CDR3 is TGTGCCACCAGCAGAGATTCGGGGGCAACTAATGAAAAACTGTTTTTT. J is TRBJ1-4 and V is TRBV15, with D perhaps TRBD1 (5 bases). The CDR3 is 16 amino acids. The germline CDR1 and CDR2 sequences are LNHNV and YYDKDF (reference sequence). Trimming shortened V by 0 bases and J by 0 bases, and 8 bases separated the two germline ends.

The gene calls are TRBV5-1 and TRBJ1-2, with D hard to call. The V gene lost 4 bases and the J gene lost 8 bases, with 12 bases spanning the gap. CDR3 length: 12 residues. Per the germline V gene, CDR1 is SGHRS and CDR2 is YFSETQ. The CDR3 here is CASSPGTRGYTF. The CDR3 DNA follows: TGCGCCAGCAGCCCCGGAACGAGAGGCTACACCTTC.

The genes are TRBV27 and TRBJ1-1; D uncertain. Trimming stripped 5 bases from V and 5 bases from J, with 12 bases between. Germline V gene data show CDR1 as MNHEY and CDR2 as SMNVEV (reference sequence). The CDR3 is 13 residues long. CDR3 nucleotides: TGTGCCAGCAGTCTAGTAAGGGATACTGAAGCTTTCTTT. Residues: CASSLVRDTEAFF.

This clone was counted a few times. The chain recombines TRBV7-9 with TRBJ1-2, with D hard to call. The CDR3 covers 10 residues. Germline loops: CDR1 SEHNR, CDR2 FQNEAQ (reference sequence). V was cut by 6 bases and J by 5 bases, with 4 bases left in between. CDR3 residues: CASRAYGYTF. DNA for the CDR3: TGTGCCAGCAGGGCATATGGCTACACCTTC.

The chain uses TRBV6-1 and TRBJ2-2; 8 bases map to TRBD1. The CDR3 runs 16 residues. Trimming cost V 2 bases and J 5 bases; bases outside gene matches: 7. CDR1 MNHNS and CDR2 SASEGT come from the germline V gene. Here the CDR3 reads CASSEQGAVGTGELFF. The CDR3 DNA is TGTGCCAGCAGTGAACAGGGGGCTGTGGGGACCGGGGAGCTGTTTTTT.

The chain recombines TRBV9 with TRBJ1-2; no reliable D call. This CDR3 spans 13 amino acids. Trimming removed 0 bases at V and 3 bases at J, with 6 bases between. Per germline, CDR1 SGDLS and CDR2 YYNGEE. CDR3 loop: CASSVGQDYGYTF. CDR3 bases: TGTGCCAGCAGCGTAGGTCAGGACTATGGCTACACCTTC.

The gene calls are TRBV7-9 and TRBJ2-3; 7 bases match TRBD1. Germline lookup yields CDR1 SEHNR and CDR2 FQNEAQ (reference sequence). The V and J ends lost 3 bases and 4 bases, in that order; junction bases with no gene match: 1. The CDR3 runs 13 residues. In DNA form, the CDR3 reads TGTGCCAGCAGCTTCGGACAGGCAGATACGCAGTATTTT. Translated: CASSFGQADTQYF.

The chain is built from TRBV29-1 and TRBJ2-3; D is possibly TRBD1 (6 bases). CDR1 is SQVTM and CDR2 is ANQGSEA in the germline V gene. This CDR3 is built from 15 residues. Trimming removed 2 bases from V and 1 base from J, with 13 bases in between. Here the CDR3 DNA reads TGCAGCGTTGAAAGGGTGACAGGTGGCACAGATACGCAGTATTTT. Translating it yields CSVERVTGGTDTQYF.

The V call is TRBV4-2, the J call TRBJ1-1; D ambiguous. The CDR3 has 16 residues. V lost 1 base and J 0 bases, leaving 12 bases between the germline ends. Germline CDR1 and CDR2: LGHNA and YNFKEQ. The CDR3 protein is CASSQAYAGMNTEAFF. The CDR3 DNA sequence: TGTGCCAGCAGCCAAGCCTATGCAGGCATGAACACTGAAGCTTTCTTT.

The rearrangement links TRBV5-1 to TRBJ2-7; D may correspond to TRBD1 or TRBD2 (6 bases each). From germline, CDR1 is SGHRS and CDR2 YFSETQ. The V end was cut by 0 bases, the J end by 3 bases, with 19 bases between. CDR3 length: 17 amino acids. The CDR3 spells CASSLGPGAGDVYEQYF. In nucleotides, the CDR3 is TGCGCCAGCAGCTTGGGCCCGGGGGCAGGGGATGTCTACGAGCAGTACTTC.